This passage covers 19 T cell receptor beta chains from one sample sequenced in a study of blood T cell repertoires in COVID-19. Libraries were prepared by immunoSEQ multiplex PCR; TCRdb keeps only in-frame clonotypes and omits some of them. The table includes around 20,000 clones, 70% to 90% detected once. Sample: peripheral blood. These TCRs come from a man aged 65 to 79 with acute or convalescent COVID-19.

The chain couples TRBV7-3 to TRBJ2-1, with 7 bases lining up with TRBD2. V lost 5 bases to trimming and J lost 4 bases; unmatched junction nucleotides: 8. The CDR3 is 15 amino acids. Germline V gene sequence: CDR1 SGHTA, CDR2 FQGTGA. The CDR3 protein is CASSTGGREYNEQFF. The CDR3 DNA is TGTGCCAGCAGCACCGGAGGGCGGGAGTACAATGAGCAGTTCTTC.

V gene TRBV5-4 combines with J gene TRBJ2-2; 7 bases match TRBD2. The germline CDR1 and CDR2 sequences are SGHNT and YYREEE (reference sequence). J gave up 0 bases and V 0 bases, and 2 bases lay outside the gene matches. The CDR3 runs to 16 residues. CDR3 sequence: CASSLGSGTNTGELFF. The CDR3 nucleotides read TGTGCCAGCAGCTTGGGAAGCGGGACGAACACCGGGGAGCTGTTTTTT.

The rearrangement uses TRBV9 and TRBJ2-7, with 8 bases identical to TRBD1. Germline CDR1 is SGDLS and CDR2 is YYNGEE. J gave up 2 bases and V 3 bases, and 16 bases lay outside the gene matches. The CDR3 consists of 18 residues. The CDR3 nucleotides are TGTGCCAGCAGCGACCCCGGAGGACAGGGCGGTGTAACCTACGAGCAGTACTTC. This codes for CASSDPGGQGGVTYEQYF.

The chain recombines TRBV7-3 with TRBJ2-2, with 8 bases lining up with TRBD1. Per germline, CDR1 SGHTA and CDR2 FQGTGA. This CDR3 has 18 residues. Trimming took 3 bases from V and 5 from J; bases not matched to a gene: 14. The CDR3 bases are TGTGCCAGCAGCTTCATGTACCCGACAGGGGAGGATACCGGGGAGCTGTTTTTT. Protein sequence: CASSFMYPTGEDTGELFF.

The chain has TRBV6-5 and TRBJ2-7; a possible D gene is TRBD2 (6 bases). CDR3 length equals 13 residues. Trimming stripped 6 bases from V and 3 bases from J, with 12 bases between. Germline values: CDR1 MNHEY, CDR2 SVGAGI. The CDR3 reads CASSFAGSYEQYF. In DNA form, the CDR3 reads TGTGCCAGCAGCTTCGCGGGAAGCTACGAGCAGTACTTC.

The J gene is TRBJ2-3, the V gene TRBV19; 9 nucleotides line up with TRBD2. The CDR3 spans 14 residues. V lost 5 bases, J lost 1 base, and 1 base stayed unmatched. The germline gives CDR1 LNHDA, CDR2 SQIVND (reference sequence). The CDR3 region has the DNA TGTGCCAGTAGTGCTAGCGGGGGCACAGATACGCAGTATTTT. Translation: CASSASGGTDTQYF.

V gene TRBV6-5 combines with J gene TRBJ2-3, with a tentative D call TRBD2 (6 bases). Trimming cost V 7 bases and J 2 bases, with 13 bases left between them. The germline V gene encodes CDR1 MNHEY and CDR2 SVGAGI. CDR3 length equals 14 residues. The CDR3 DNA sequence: TGTGCCAGCAAGATAGCGGAGAACACAGATACGCAGTATTTT. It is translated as CASKIAENTDTQYF.

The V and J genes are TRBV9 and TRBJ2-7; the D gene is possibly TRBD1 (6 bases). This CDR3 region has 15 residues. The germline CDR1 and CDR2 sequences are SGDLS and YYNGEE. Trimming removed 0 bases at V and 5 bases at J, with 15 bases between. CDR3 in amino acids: CASSVGEGTRDEQYF. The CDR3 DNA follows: TGTGCCAGCAGCGTAGGGGAAGGGACACGCGACGAGCAGTACTTC. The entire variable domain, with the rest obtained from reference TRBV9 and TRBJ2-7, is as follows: DSGVTQTPKHLITATGQRVTLRCSPRSGDLSVYWYQQSLDQGLQFLIQYYNGEERAKGNILERFSAQQFPDLHSELNLSSLELGDSALYFCASSVGEGTRDEQYFGPGTRLTVT.

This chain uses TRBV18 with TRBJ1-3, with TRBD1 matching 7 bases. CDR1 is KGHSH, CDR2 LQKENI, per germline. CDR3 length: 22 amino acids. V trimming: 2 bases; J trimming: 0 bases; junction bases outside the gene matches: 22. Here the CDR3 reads CASSPLSNSGTVLPSSGNTIYF. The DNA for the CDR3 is TGTGCCAGCTCACCATTGAGTAACTCCGGGACAGTACTCCCGAGCTCTGGAAACACCATATATTTT.

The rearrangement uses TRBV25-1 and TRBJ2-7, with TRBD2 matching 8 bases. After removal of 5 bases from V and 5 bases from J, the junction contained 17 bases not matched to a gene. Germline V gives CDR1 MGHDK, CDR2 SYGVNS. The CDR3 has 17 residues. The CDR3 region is CASSPRFERGLRDEQYF. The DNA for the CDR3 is TGTGCCAGCAGTCCCCGTTTCGAGCGGGGGTTGAGGGACGAGCAGTACTTC.

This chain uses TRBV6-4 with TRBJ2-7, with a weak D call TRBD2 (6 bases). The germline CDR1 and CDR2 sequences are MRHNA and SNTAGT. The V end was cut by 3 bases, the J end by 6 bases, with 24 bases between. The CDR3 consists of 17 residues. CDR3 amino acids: CASSERASDPRGLEQYF. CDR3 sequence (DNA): TGTGCCAGCAGTGAGCGAGCTAGCGACCCCCGGGGCCTCGAGCAGTACTTC.

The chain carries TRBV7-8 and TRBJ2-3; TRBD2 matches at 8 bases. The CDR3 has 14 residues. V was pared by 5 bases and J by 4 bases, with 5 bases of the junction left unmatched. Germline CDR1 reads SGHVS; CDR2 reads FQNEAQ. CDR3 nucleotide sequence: TGTGCCAGCAGCCCCAGCGGGAGTGCAGATACGCAGTATTTT. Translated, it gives CASSPSGSADTQYF.

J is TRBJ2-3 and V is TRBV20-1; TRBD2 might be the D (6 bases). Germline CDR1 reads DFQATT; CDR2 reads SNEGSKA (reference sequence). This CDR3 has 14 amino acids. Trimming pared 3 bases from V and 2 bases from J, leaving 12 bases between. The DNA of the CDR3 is TGCAGTGCTAGTCAGGGCGGGGACACAGATACGCAGTATTTT. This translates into CSASQGGDTDTQYF.

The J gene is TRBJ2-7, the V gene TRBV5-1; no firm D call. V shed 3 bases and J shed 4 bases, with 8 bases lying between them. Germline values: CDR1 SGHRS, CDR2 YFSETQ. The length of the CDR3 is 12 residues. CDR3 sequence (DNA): TGCGCCAGCAGCTCCTATGGTTACGAGCAGTACTTC. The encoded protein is CASSSYGYEQYF.

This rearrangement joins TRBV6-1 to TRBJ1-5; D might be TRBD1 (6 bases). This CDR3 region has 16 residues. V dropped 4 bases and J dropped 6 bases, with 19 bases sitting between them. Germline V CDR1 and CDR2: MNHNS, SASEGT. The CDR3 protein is CASSANSVGGLQPQHF. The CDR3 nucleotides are TGTGCCAGCAGTGCTAACTCGGTAGGGGGTCTTCAGCCCCAGCATTTT.

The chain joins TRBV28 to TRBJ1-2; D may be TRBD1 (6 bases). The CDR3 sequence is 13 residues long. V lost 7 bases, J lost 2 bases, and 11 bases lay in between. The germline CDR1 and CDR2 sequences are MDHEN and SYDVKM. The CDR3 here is CASTLDRNYGYTF. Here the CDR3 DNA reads TGTGCCAGCACCTTAGACAGGAACTATGGCTACACCTTC.

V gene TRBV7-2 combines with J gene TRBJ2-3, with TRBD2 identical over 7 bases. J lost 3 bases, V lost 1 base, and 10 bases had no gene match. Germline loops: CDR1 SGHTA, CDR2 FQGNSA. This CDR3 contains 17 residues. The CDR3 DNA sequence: TGTGCCAGCAGCTTAGATCGGGCGGGAGCGGGGACAGATACGCAGTATTTT. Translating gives CASSLDRAGAGTDTQYF.

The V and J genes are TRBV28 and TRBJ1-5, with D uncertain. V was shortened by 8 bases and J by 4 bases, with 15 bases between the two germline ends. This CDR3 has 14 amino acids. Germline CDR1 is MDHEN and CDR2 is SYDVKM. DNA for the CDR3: TGTGCCAGCGGGCTAACTGGGTTAAATCAGCCCCAGCATTTT. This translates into CASGLTGLNQPQHF.

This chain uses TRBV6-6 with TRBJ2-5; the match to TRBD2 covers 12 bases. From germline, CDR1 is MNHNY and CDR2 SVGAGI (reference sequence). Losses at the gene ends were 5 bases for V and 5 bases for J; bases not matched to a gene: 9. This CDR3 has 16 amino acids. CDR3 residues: CASSTSTSGSTETQYF. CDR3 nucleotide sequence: TGTGCCAGCAGTACCTCGACTAGCGGGAGTACTGAGACCCAGTACTTC.